This T cell receptor beta chain stems from a study of T cell repertoires in cytomegalovirus infection. Looking at the study overall: Public TCR beta signatures provided an indication of both CMV infection and a matching HLA type. Study-wide findings and caveats: Carriers of CMV plus the relevant HLA were identified by cumulative public TCR beta family frequency. CMV-specific TCR beta clonotypes restricted by HLA-C were the ones dominating the ex vivo response.

The table lists this clonotype with many counts. The antigen is undetermined. TCRdb processed the reads anew with MiXCR; each CDR3 protein has one entry. The sample lists 200,000 to 300,000 distinct CDR3 sequences, around 15% occurring once. From germline, CDR1 is SGHTA and CDR2 FQGNSA. J lost 6 bases, V lost 1 base, and 2 bases had no gene match. The CDR3 consists of 13 residues. This clonotype was obtained from a human donor in good health (CMV status not recorded). Some clones in this sample may be carry-over from other donors' samples. The specimen was PBMCs. The chain links TRBV7-2 to TRBJ1-1; 7 bases are a match to TRBD1. CDR3 coding DNA: TGTGCCAGCAGCTTAGTTCAGGGGGCTGAAGCTTTCTTT. This encodes CASSLVQGAEAFF.